These 20 T cell receptor beta chains originate from one sample sequenced in a study of Ad26.COV2.S vaccination and SARS-CoV-2 variants. The sample's treatment: roughly 20 received Ad26.COV2.S at low or high dose, single or two shots; about 5 received placebo; per-sample allocation not given. Specimens were obtained on day 63 following the first vaccine or placebo injection. Profiled with immunoSEQ multiplex PCR; TCRdb holds only in-frame clones, not every one. In the table there are about 470,000 clones, 80% to 95% of which are singletons. The sequenced sample was peripheral blood, obtained in a trial of Ad26.COV2.S vaccine versus placebo. The receptors come from a person aged 18 to 65 who received the Ad26.COV2.S COVID-19 vaccine or a placebo.

There are a few counts of this clone. The chain couples TRBV5-1 to TRBJ2-7, with D perhaps TRBD1 (5 bases). Germline V gene sequence: CDR1 SGHRS, CDR2 YFSETQ. The CDR3 runs 12 residues. The ends were cut back, 5 bases at V and 5 bases at J, with 11 bases in the middle. DNA of the CDR3: TGCGCCAGCAGTTCGCAGGGTCACGAGCAGTACTTC. It specifies CASSSQGHEQYF.

The V and J genes are TRBV10-3 and TRBJ2-1; possibly TRBD2 for D (6 bases). V was pared by 2 bases and J by 7 bases, with 15 bases between. The CDR3 runs to 15 residues. CDR1 and CDR2 from the germline V gene are ENHRY and SYGVKD. The CDR3 reads CAISEGRMGRNEQFF. As DNA, the CDR3 is TGTGCCATCAGTGAGGGCCGGATGGGGAGGAATGAGCAGTTCTTC.

Points on this clone: Other DNA sequences in the same sample also yield this CDR3. This chain links TRBV7-9 with TRBJ2-7, with 11 bases that match TRBD1. The CDR3 has 14 amino acids. Germline loops: CDR1 SEHNR, CDR2 FQNEAQ (reference sequence). V shed 4 bases and J 2 bases; nucleotides not matched to a gene: 1. The CDR3 loop is CASSSGQGAYEQYF. As DNA, the CDR3 is TGTGCCAGCAGCTCGGGACAGGGGGCCTACGAGCAGTACTTC.

The chain couples TRBV11-3 to TRBJ2-5; TRBD2 matches at 8 bases. In germline, CDR1 is SGHNT, CDR2 YENEEA. This CDR3 contains 15 residues. J was trimmed by 7 bases and V by 5 bases; bases with no gene match: 12. Here the CDR3 reads CASSPRRGVGVTQYF. CDR3 nucleotides: TGTGCCAGCAGCCCCCGGCGGGGGGTAGGGGTGACCCAGTACTTC. Full variable domain (rest looked up from reference TRBV11-3 and TRBJ2-5): EAGVVQSPRYKIIEKKQPVAFWCNPISGHNTLYWYLQNLGQGPELLIRYENEEAVDDSQLPKDRFSAERLKGVDSTLKIQPAELGDSAVYLCASSPRRGVGVTQYFGPGTRLLVL.

The V gene is TRBV20-1, the J gene TRBJ1-4; no reliable D call. With 1 base removed from V and 7 bases from J, the gap between germline ends came to 4 bases. The CDR3 covers 11 residues. Germline CDR1 DFQATT, CDR2 SNEGSKA (reference sequence). The CDR3 DNA follows: TGCAGTGCTAGAGGCGGTGAAAAACTGTTTTTT. Protein sequence: CSARGGEKLFF.

The chain has TRBV7-9 and TRBJ1-1; D is perhaps TRBD1 (6 bases). The CDR3 consists of 17 residues. Per the germline V gene, CDR1 is SEHNR and CDR2 is FQNEAQ (reference sequence). With 5 bases removed from V and 6 bases from J, the gap between germline ends came to 25 bases. CDR3 nucleotides: TGTGCCAGCAGCGCGGACAGAAGCATTCCTCTCTTCGCTGAAGCTTTCTTT. Protein product: CASSADRSIPLFAEAFF.

CDR3 residues: CASSYSRGSNEKLFF. The CDR3 nucleotides read TGTGCCAGCAGTTACTCCCGGGGTTCTAATGAAAAACTGTTTTTT. This chain joins TRBV6-6 and TRBJ1-4; the D is unclear. This CDR3 is built from 15 residues. Trimming pared 0 bases from V and 3 bases from J, leaving 8 bases between. Germline V gene data show CDR1 as MNHNY and CDR2 as SVGAGI (reference sequence).

This clone was seen more than once but under ten times. The chain recombines TRBV10-3 with TRBJ2-2; no reliable D call. CDR1 is ENHRY and CDR2 is SYGVKD in the germline V gene. CDR3 length: 13 residues. The V end lost 6 bases, the J end lost 3 bases, and 8 bases lay between the germline ends. CDR3 sequence reads: CAIRERDTGELFF. CDR3 DNA sequence: TGTGCCATCAGGGAACGAGACACCGGGGAGCTGTTTTTT.

V gene TRBV5-1 combines with J gene TRBJ2-7; D possibly matches TRBD1 or TRBD2 (5 bases each). Germline V gene sequence: CDR1 SGHRS, CDR2 YFSETQ. The V end lost 0 bases, the J end lost 2 bases, and 15 bases lay between the germline ends. The CDR3 spans 16 residues. CDR3 loop: CASSLGGSQGAYEQYF. In DNA form, the CDR3 reads TGCGCCAGCAGCTTGGGGGGGAGTCAGGGAGCCTACGAGCAGTACTTC.

This sequence joins TRBV6-6 and TRBJ2-5; the D gene could be TRBD1 or TRBD2 (5 bases each). The ends were cut back, 2 bases at V and 5 bases at J, with 15 bases in the middle. The V gene's germline CDR1 is MNHNY and CDR2 SVGAGI (reference sequence). The CDR3 extends over 15 amino acids. CDR3 residues: CASSYRGDGAETQYF. In DNA, the CDR3 is TGTGCCAGCAGTTACAGAGGGGACGGGGCTGAGACCCAGTACTTC.

This clone appeared a single time. This chain links TRBV30 with TRBJ2-3; D unresolved. The CDR3 extends over 12 amino acids. In germline, CDR1 is GTSNPN, CDR2 SVGIG (reference sequence). Trimming pared 4 bases from V and 0 bases from J, leaving 5 bases between. The CDR3 loop is CAWTRSTDTQYF. CDR3 in DNA: TGTGCCTGGACCCGGAGCACAGATACGCAGTATTTT. The whole variable domain, remainder taken from reference TRBV30 and TRBJ2-3, is SQTIHQWPATLVQPVGSPLSLECTVEGTSNPNLYWYRQAAGRGLQLLFYSVGIGQISSEVPQNLSASRPQDRQFILSSKKLLLSDSGFYLCAWTRSTDTQYFGPGTRLTVL.

The V call is TRBV15, the J call TRBJ2-7; D ambiguous. The CDR3 length is 13 residues. CDR1 is LNHNV and CDR2 is YYDKDF in the germline V gene (reference sequence). The V end lost 5 bases, the J end lost 3 bases, and 11 bases lay between the germline ends. CDR3 nucleotide sequence: TGTGCCACCAGCCCCTCGGGTATCTACGAGCAGTACTTC. Amino acid sequence: CATSPSGIYEQYF.

The chain uses TRBV27 and TRBJ2-7; 9 bases agree with TRBD2. This CDR3 spans 15 amino acids. After removal of 5 bases from V and 0 bases from J, the junction contained 5 bases not matched to a gene. The V gene's germline CDR1 is MNHEY and CDR2 SMNVEV (reference sequence). The CDR3 sequence is CASSVAGVSSYEQYF. As DNA, the CDR3 is TGTGCCAGCAGTGTAGCGGGAGTCAGCTCCTACGAGCAGTACTTC.

The chain carries TRBV19 and TRBJ2-1; TRBD2 matches at 12 bases. J lost 2 bases, V lost 1 base, and 3 bases had no gene match. The CDR3 is 17 residues long. Germline values: CDR1 LNHDA, CDR2 SQIVND (reference sequence). The CDR3 loop reads CASSIARLAGAYNEQFF. The CDR3 DNA follows: TGTGCCAGTAGTATAGCCCGACTAGCGGGAGCCTACAATGAGCAGTTCTTC.

The gene calls are TRBV7-6 and TRBJ2-1; 9 bases are a match to TRBD2. The CDR3 is made up of 16 amino acids. J lost 6 bases, V lost 2 bases, and 8 bases had no gene match. Germline CDR1 SGHVS, CDR2 FNYEAQ. DNA of the CDR3: TGTGCCAGCAGCTTAAGCCCTAGCGGGAAACGCAATGAGCAGTTCTTC. Translated, it gives CASSLSPSGKRNEQFF. The full variable domain, completed using reference TRBV7-6 and TRBJ2-1, is GAGVSQSPRYKVTKRGQDVALRCDPISGHVSLYWYRQALGQGPEFLTYFNYEAQQDKSGLPNDRFSAERPEGSISTLTIQRTEQRDSAMYRCASSLSPSGKRNEQFFGPGTRLTVL.

The chain couples TRBV7-9 to TRBJ1-3, with D hard to call. The CDR3 totals 14 residues. From germline, CDR1 is SEHNR and CDR2 FQNEAQ (reference sequence). Trimming removed 0 bases from V and 4 bases from J, with 7 bases in between. For the CDR3, the DNA is TGTGCCAGCAGCTTAGCGCCGAGGGGAAACACCATATATTTT. As protein: CASSLAPRGNTIYF.

The CDR3 protein is CAISELGTGANHF. CDR3 sequence (DNA): TGTGCCATCAGTGAGCTCGGGACAGGGGCAAATCATTTT. The chain combines TRBV10-3 with TRBJ1-5, with TRBD1 identical over 10 bases. The V segment lost 2 bases and the J segment 16 bases; nucleotides outside the gene matches: 8. This CDR3 is built from 13 residues. Germline V gene lookup returns CDR1 ENHRY and CDR2 SYGVKD.

The chain is built from TRBV4-2 and TRBJ2-3, with D possibly being TRBD2 (5 bases). Germline V CDR1 and CDR2: LGHNA, YNFKEQ. This CDR3 has 15 residues. Trimming pared 0 bases from V and 7 bases from J, leaving 14 bases between. The CDR3 DNA sequence: TGTGCCAGCAGCCAAGATAGCCGGGGTGGGAATACGCAGTATTTT. It specifies CASSQDSRGGNTQYF.

The J gene is TRBJ2-4, the V gene TRBV2; a weak D match, TRBD2 (6 bases). V was pared by 6 bases and J by 4 bases, with 16 bases between. The germline V gene encodes CDR1 SNHLY and CDR2 FYNNEI. This CDR3 region has 15 residues. CDR3 coding DNA: TGTGCCAGCAGGGCCGGGACTTCGGGGAAAAACATTCAGTACTTC. It yields the protein CASRAGTSGKNIQYF. Looking up the rest from reference TRBV2 and TRBJ2-4 gives the full variable domain: EPEVTQTPSHQVTQMGQEVILRCVPISNHLYFYWYRQILGQKVEFLVSFYNNEISEKSEIFDDQFSVERPDGSNFTLKIRSTKLEDSAMYFCASRAGTSGKNIQYFGAGTRLSVL.

This chain joins TRBV11-2 and TRBJ2-4, with 10 bases identical to TRBD2. In germline, CDR1 is SGHAT, CDR2 FQNNGV. J gave up 2 bases and V 1 base, and 8 bases lay outside the gene matches. The CDR3 consists of 18 residues. The CDR3 sequence is CASSLGAGGPDSKNIQYF. CDR3 nucleotide sequence: TGTGCCAGCAGCTTAGGAGCGGGAGGGCCCGATTCCAAAAACATTCAGTACTTC.